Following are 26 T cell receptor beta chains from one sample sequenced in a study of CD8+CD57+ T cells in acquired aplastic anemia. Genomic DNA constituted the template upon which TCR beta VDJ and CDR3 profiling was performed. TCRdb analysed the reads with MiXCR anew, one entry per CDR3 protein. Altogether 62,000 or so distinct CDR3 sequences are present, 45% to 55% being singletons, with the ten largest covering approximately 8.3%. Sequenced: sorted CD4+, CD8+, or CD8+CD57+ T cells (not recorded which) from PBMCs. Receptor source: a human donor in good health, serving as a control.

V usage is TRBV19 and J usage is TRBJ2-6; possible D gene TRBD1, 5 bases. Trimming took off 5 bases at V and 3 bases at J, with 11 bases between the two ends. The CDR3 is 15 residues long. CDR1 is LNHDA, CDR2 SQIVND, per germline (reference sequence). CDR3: CASSLGVGGANVLTF. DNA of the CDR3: TGTGCCAGTAGTTTAGGGGTAGGTGGGGCCAACGTCCTGACTTTC. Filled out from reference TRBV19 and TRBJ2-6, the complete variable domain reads DGGITQSPKYLFRKEGQNVTLSCEQNLNHDAMYWYRQDPGQGLRLIYYSQIVNDFQKGDIAEGYSVSREKKESFPLTVTSAQKNPTAFYLCASSLGVGGANVLTFGAGSRLTVL.

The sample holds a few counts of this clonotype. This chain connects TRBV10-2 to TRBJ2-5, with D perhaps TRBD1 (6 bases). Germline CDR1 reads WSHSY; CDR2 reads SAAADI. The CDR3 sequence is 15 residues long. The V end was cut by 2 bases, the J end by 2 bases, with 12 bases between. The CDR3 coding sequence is TGCGCCAGCAGTGAGAGGCTAGGACAGCAAGAGACCCAGTACTTC. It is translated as CASSERLGQQETQYF.

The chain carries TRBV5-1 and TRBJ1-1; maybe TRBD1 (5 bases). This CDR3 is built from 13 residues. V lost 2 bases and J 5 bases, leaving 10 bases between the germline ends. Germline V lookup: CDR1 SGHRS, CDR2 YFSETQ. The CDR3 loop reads CASSFEGVTEAFF. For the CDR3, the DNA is TGCGCCAGCAGCTTTGAAGGGGTTACTGAAGCTTTCTTT.

CDR3 in amino acids: CATSRVGGSGYEQYF. The CDR3, as DNA: TGTGCCACCAGCAGAGTCGGGGGGTCAGGGTACGAGCAGTACTTC. This sequence joins TRBV15 and TRBJ2-7, with 7 nucleotides matching TRBD2. Germline V gene lookup returns CDR1 LNHNV and CDR2 YYDKDF (reference sequence). V trimming: 1 base; J trimming: 4 bases; junction bases outside the gene matches: 7. The CDR3 is 15 residues long.

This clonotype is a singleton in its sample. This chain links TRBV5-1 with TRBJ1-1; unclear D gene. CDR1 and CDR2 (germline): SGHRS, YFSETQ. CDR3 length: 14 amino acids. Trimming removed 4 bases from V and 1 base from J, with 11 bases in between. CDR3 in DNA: TGCGCCAGCAGCCCGGAAGTGAGGAACACTGAAGCTTTCTTT. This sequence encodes CASSPEVRNTEAFF.

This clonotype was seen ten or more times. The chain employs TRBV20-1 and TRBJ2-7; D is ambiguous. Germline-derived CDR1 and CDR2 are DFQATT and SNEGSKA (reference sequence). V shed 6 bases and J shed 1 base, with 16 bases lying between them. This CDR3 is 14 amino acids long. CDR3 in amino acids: CSASGPSVSYEQYF. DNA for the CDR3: TGCAGTGCGTCAGGCCCGTCTGTATCCTACGAGCAGTACTTC.

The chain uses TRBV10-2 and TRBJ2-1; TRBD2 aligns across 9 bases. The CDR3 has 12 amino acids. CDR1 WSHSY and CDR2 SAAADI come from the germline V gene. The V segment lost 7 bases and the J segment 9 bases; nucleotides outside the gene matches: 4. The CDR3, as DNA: TGCGCCAGCAATAGCGGGGGCCTTGAGCAGTTCTTC. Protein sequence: CASNSGGLEQFF.

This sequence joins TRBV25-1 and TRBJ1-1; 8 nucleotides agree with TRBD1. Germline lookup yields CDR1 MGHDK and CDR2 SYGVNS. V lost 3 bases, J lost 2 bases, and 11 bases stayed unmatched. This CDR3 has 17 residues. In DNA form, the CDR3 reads TGTGCCAGCAGTGACCCAGGGCACCCAGGGGGCAACACTGAAGCTTTCTTT. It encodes CASSDPGHPGGNTEAFF.

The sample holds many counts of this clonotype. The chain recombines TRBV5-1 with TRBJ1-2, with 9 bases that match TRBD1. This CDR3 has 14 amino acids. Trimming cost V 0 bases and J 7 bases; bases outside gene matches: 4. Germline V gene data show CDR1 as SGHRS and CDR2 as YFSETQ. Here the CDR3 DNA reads TGCGCCAGCAGCTTGGACAGGGGGCACGGTGGCTACACCTTC. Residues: CASSLDRGHGGYTF.

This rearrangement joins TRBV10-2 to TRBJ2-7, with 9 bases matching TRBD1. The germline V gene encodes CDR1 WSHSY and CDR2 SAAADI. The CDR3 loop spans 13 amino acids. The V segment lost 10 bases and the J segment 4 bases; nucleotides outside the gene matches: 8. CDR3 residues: CAISGQGLYEQYF. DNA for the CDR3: TGCGCCATCAGCGGACAGGGGTTGTACGAGCAGTACTTC.

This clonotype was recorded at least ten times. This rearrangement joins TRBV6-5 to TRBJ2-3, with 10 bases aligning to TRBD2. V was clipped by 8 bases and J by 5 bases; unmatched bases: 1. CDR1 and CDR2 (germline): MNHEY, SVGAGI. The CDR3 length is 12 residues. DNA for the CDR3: TGTGCCAGCGGGACTAGCGTAGATACGCAGTATTTT. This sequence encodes CASGTSVDTQYF.

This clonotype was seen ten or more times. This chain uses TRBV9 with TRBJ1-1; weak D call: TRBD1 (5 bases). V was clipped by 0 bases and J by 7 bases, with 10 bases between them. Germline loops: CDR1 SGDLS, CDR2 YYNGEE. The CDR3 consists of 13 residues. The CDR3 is CASSVGGGSEAFF. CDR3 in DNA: TGTGCCAGCAGCGTAGGGGGGGGAAGTGAAGCTTTCTTT.

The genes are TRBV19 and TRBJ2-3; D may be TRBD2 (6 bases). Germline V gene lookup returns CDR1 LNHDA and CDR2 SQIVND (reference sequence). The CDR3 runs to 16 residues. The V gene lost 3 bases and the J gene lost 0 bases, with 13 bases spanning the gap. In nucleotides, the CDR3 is TGTGCCAGTAGTATGTTGGGACTCGCTAGCACAGATACGCAGTATTTT. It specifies CASSMLGLASTDTQYF.

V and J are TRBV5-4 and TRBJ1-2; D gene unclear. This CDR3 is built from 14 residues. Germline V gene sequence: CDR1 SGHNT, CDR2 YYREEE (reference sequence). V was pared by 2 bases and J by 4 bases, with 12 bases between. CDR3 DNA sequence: TGTGCCAGCAGCTTCGGGGATCGACCCTATGGCTACACCTTC. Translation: CASSFGDRPYGYTF.

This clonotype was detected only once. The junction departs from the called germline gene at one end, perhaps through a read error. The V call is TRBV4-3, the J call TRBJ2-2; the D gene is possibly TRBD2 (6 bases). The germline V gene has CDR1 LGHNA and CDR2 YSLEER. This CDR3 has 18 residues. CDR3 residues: CASSRKIGGREGTGELVF. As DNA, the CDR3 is TGCGCCAGCAGCCGCAAGATCGGAGGGAGAGAAGGCACCGGGGAGCTGGTTTTT.

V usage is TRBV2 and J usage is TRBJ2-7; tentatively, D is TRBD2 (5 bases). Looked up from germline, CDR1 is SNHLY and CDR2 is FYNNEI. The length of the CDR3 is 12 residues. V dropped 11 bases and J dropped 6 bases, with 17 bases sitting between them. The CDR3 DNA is TGTGCCCGCTCGATAGGCGGAGGCGAGCAGTACTTC. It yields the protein CARSIGGGEQYF.

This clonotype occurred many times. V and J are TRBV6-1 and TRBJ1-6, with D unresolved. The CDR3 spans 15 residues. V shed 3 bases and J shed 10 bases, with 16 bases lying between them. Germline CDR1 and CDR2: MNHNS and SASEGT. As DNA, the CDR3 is TGTGCCAGCAGTGAGGTAACGGGAACTCGGTCACCCCTCCACTTT. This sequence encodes CASSEVTGTRSPLHF.

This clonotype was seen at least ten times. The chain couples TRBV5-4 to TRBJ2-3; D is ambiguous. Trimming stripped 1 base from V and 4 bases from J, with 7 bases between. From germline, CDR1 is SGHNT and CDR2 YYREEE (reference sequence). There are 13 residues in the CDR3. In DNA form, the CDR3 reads TGTGCCAGCAGCTTGTTTCCGCCAGATACGCAGTATTTT. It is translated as CASSLFPPDTQYF.

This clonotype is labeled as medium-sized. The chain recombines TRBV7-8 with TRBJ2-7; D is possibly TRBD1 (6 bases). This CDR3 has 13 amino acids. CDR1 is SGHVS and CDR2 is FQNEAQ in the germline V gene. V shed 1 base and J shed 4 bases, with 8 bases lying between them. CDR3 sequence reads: CASSLVGTYEQYF. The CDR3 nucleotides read TGTGCCAGCAGCTTAGTTGGGACATACGAGCAGTACTTC.

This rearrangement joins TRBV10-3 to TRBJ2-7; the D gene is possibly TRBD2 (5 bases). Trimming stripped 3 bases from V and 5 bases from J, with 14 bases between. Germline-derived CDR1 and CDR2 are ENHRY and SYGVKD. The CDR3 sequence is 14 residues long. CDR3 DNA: TGTGCCATCAGTGACTCGTCCGGAGGCGACGAGCAGTACTTC. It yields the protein CAISDSSGGDEQYF.

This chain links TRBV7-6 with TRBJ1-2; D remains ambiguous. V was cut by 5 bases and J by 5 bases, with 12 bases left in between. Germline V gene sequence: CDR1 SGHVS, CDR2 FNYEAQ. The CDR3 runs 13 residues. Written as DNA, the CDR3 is TGTGCCAGCAGCCAAAACTTTGGGTATGGCTACACCTTC. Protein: CASSQNFGYGYTF.

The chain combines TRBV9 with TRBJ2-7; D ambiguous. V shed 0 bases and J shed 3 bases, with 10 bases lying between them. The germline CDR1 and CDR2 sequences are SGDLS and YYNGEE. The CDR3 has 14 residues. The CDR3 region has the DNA TGTGCCAGCAGCGTAGGGCAGAACCTCTACGAGCAGTACTTC. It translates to CASSVGQNLYEQYF.

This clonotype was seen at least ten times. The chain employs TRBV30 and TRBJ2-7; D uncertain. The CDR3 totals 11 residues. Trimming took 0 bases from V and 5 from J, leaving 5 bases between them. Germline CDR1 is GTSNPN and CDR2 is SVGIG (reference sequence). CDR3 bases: TGTGCCTGGAGTGTGTCGGACGAGCAGTACTTC. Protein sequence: CAWSVSDEQYF.

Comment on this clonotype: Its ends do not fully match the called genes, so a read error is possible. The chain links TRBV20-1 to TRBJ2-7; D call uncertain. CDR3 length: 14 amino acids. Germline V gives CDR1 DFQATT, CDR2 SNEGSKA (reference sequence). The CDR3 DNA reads TGCCGTGCTACCCCGACCCATCGTATGGGCGAGCAGTACTTC. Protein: CRATPTHRMGEQYF.

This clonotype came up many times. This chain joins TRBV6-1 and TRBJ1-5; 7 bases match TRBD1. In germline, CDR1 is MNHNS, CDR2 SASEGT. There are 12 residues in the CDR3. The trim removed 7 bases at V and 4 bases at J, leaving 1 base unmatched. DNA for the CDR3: TGTGCCAGCACACAGGGGAATCAGCCCCAGCATTTT. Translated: CASTQGNQPQHF.

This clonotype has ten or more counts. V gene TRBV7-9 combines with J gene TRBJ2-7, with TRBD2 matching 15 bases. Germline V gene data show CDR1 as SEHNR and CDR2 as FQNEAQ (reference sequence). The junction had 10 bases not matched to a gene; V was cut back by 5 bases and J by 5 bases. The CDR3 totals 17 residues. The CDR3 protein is CASSPKGLAGGFDEQYF. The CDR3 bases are TGTGCCAGCAGCCCTAAAGGACTAGCGGGGGGGTTCGACGAGCAGTACTTC.